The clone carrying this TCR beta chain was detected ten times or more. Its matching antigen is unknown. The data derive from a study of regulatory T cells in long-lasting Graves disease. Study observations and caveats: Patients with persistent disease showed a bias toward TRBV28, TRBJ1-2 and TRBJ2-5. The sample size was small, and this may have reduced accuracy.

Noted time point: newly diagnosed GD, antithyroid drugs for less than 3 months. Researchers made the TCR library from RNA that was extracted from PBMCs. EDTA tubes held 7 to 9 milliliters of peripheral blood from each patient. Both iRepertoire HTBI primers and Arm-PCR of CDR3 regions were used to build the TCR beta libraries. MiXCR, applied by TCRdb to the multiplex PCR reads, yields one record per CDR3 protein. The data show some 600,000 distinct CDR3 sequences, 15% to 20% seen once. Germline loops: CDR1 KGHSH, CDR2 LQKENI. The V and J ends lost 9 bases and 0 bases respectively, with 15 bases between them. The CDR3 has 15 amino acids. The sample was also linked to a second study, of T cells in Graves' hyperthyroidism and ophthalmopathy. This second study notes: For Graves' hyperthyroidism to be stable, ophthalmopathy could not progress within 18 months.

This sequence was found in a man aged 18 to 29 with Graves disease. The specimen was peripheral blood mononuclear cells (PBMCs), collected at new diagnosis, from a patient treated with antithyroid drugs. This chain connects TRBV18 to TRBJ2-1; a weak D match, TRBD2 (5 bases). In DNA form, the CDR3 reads TGTGCCAGTAGTGGCGGGTTGAGCTCCTACAATGAGCAGTTCTTC. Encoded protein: CASSGGLSSYNEQFF.